The rows below give T cell receptor beta chains drawn from one sample of a study of beta chain features in type 1 diabetes. The repertoire was sequenced with immunoSEQ multiplex PCR; TCRdb's copy has only in-frame clones and lacks some. Found here are fewer than 300,000 clones, around 21% of them singletons; the top ten hold about 0.028%. The sequencing sample was made of naive CD4+ T cells from blood. The receptors were gathered from a woman in her 40s with type 1 diabetes. The CDR3 runs from the conserved cysteine through the conserved F or W. The order of the fields is V gene, clone size, J gene, D gene, CDR3 DNA, CDR3 protein. D genes are given only for firm matches. The size field is filled for only some rows; it gives once, few, many or a size class.

>TRBV28|few|TRBJ2-3|TRBD2
TGTGCCAGCGCCTTAGCGGGGACACAGTATTTT
CASALAGTQYF
>TRBV28|-|TRBJ2-7|-
TGTGCCAGCATTCTTAGCGGAAACTCCTACGAGCAGTACTTC
CASILSGNSYEQYF
>TRBV28|-|TRBJ1-5|TRBD1
TGTGCCAGCAGTTCAGGGACAGGGGGCTTTCAGCCCCAGCATTTT
CASSSGTGGFQPQHF
>TRBV19|few|TRBJ2-6|-
TGTGCCAGTAGTATGGAGACGCCCGGCTCTGGGGCCAACGTCCTGACTTTC
CASSMETPGSGANVLTF
>TRBV18|-|TRBJ1-5|-
TGTGCCAGCTCACCAACCCTCCCTTCCACAGGGCATGGAGGTCAGCCCCAGCATTTT
CASSPTLPSTGHGGQPQHF
>TRBV5-1|-|TRBJ2-1|-
TGCGCCAGCAGCTTGGGAGGGACTTCCAAGGTAGCCAATGAGCAGTTCTTC
CASSLGGTSKVANEQFF
>TRBV29-1|few|TRBJ1-2|-
TGCAGCGTTGACGCTGCGGCACTTTGGGGCTACACCTTC
CSVDAAALWGYTF
>TRBV9|-|TRBJ2-5|-
TGTGCCAGCAGTATGGCTTTCCAAGAGACCCAGTACTTC
CASSMAFQETQYF
>TRBV27|-|TRBJ2-1|-
TGTGCCAGCAGTGAGGGCAATGAGCAGTTCTTC
CASSEGNEQFF
>TRBV4-3|-|TRBJ2-1|TRBD2
TGCGCCAGCAGCCAAGGACGGGGACTAGCGGGGACTGGCTCCTACAATGAGCAGTTCTTC
CASSQGRGLAGTGSYNEQFF
>TRBV9|-|TRBJ2-7|TRBD1
TGTGCCAGCAGCGTAGGGGCAGGGGGCTACGAGCAGTACTTC
CASSVGAGGYEQYF
>TRBV2|-|TRBJ1-2|-
TGTGCCAGCAGTAACCGACGGGGTGGCAACTATGGCTACACCTTC
CASSNRRGGNYGYTF
>TRBV5-6|few|TRBJ2-4|-
TGTGCCAGCAGCTTCCTGGGGGGAGGCAAAAACATTCAGTACTTC
CASSFLGGGKNIQYF
>TRBV5-4|-|TRBJ2-1|TRBD2
TGTGCCAGCAGTTCGACTAGCGGTTCCTACAATGAGCAGTTCTTC
CASSSTSGSYNEQFF
>TRBV7-3|few|TRBJ2-5|-
TGTGCCAGCAGCTTAGGGCAGACCGAGACCCAGTACTTC
CASSLGQTETQYF
>TRBV6-5|-|TRBJ2-1|-
TGTGCCAGCGGGACACACTACAATGAGCAGTTCTTC
CASGTHYNEQFF
>TRBV18|few|TRBJ1-1|-
TGTGCCAGCTCACCAACGGGGGGCACTGAAGCTTTCTTT
CASSPTGGTEAFF
>TRBV18|few|TRBJ1-1|-
TGTGCCAGCCTGGACAGCCGGTTGAACACTGAAGCTTTCTTT
CASLDSRLNTEAFF
>TRBV29-1|-|TRBJ2-7|TRBD2
TGCAGCGTTGAGACTAGCGGTTCCTACGAGCAGTACTTC
CSVETSGSYEQYF
>TRBV7-2|-|TRBJ2-7|-
TGTGCCAGCAGCTTAGATATGCAGGGGGGATACTACGAGCAGTACTTC
CASSLDMQGGYYEQYF
>TRBV28|-|TRBJ2-7|-
TGTGCCAGTGCCGGTGAGGGTTTTGCCTCCTACGAGCAGTACTTC
CASAGEGFASYEQYF
>TRBV7-3|-|TRBJ2-2|TRBD1
TGTGCCAGCAGGACTGGACAGGGGACCGGGGAGCTGTTTTTT
CASRTGQGTGELFF
>TRBV7-9|few|TRBJ2-5|TRBD1
TGTGCCAGCAGCGCCTCCGGGACAGGGGGAGAAGAGACCCAGTACTTC
CASSASGTGGEETQYF
>TRBV30|few|TRBJ1-1|-
TGTGCCTGGAGTCCGGGAAACACTGAAGCTTTCTTT
CAWSPGNTEAFF
>TRBV4-3|few|TRBJ2-7|-
TGCGCCAGCAGCCAGGGAGGACGCCCCTACGAGCAGTACTTC
CASSQGGRPYEQYF
>TRBV4-3|-|TRBJ1-2|TRBD1
TGCGCCAGCAGCCAAGATCGGGGACAGGGGAACTATGGCTACACCTTC
CASSQDRGQGNYGYTF
>TRBV6-5|-|TRBJ2-5|TRBD2
TGTGCCAGCAGCTACCACGGGCTAGCGGGGGATCAGTACTTC
CASSYHGLAGDQYF
>TRBV9|-|TRBJ1-5|-
TGTGCCAGCAGCGCCGGAACAGGGAGGGATCAGCCCCAGCATTTT
CASSAGTGRDQPQHF
>TRBV11-2|few|TRBJ2-7|TRBD1
TGTGCCAGCAGCTTAGGCACAGGGGAAGGCGAGCAGTACTTC
CASSLGTGEGEQYF
>TRBV9|-|TRBJ2-7|-
TGTGCCAGCAGCGCTCAGGGGGGACGTGACTACGAGCAGTACTTC
CASSAQGGRDYEQYF
>TRBV6-6|-|TRBJ2-7|TRBD2
TGTGCCAGCAGTCTTTTCCCCAGCGGGAGGGACTACGAGCAGTACTTC
CASSLFPSGRDYEQYF
>TRBV6-6|-|TRBJ1-1|-
TGTGCCAGCAGTTACGGGGACAAAAACACTGAAGCTTTCTTT
CASSYGDKNTEAFF
>TRBV19|few|TRBJ2-1|TRBD1
TGTGCCAGTAGTAATATGGCCCAACGGACAGGCGAGCAGTTCTTC
CASSNMAQRTGEQFF
>TRBV11-2|-|TRBJ1-5|-
TGTGCCAGCAGTCGAGGACATTCGAATAGCAATCAGCCCCAGCATTTT
CASSRGHSNSNQPQHF
>TRBV4-3|-|TRBJ2-1|TRBD2
TGCGCCAGCAGCCAGTTACTTACTAGCGGGGGGGCCGGTGAGCAGTTCTTC
CASSQLLTSGGAGEQFF
>TRBV30|-|TRBJ1-2|TRBD1
TGTGCCTGGGCGACAGGGACCTATGGCTACACCTTC
CAWATGTYGYTF
>TRBV28|-|TRBJ1-2|-
TGTGCCAGCAGCTCAGACCCCAGCGTGACCTTC
CASSSDPSVTF
>TRBV4-2|-|TRBJ2-7|TRBD1
TGTGCCAGCAGCCAAGGATCTTGGGACAGGCCGACCTACGAGCAGTACTTC
CASSQGSWDRPTYEQYF
>TRBV27|few|TRBJ2-5|-
TGTGCCAGCAGTTCGTTGACGGCTGGAGGGGAGACCCAGTACTTC
CASSSLTAGGETQYF
>TRBV28|few|TRBJ2-1|TRBD2
TGTGCCAGCAGTAGCCTCGGGACTAGCATCAATGAGCAGTTCTTC
CASSSLGTSINEQFF
>TRBV6-5|few|TRBJ2-2|-
TGTGCCAGCAAGTCTGGGGCGGGGAGAACCGGGGAGCTGTTTTTT
CASKSGAGRTGELFF
>TRBV4-1|once|TRBJ2-1|TRBD1
TGCGCCAGCAGCCAACCATGGACAGGGTGGGGTGAGCAGTTCTTC
CASSQPWTGWGEQFF
>TRBV7-2|-|TRBJ2-7|-
TGTGCCAGCAACACTGGGCGGGGCTCCTACGAGCAGTACTTC
CASNTGRGSYEQYF
>TRBV4-3|few|TRBJ1-2|-
TGCGCCAGCAGCCAAGATGGGGGGGGGAGGACGGACTACACCTTC
CASSQDGGGRTDYTF
>TRBV28|-|TRBJ2-7|TRBD1
TGTGCCAGCAGTTTAGGGACAGGGTACCCCTACGAGCAGTACTTC
CASSLGTGYPYEQYF
>TRBV15|-|TRBJ2-3|-
TGTGCCACCAGCAGAGATTCCGGGGCAGATACGCAGTATTTT
CATSRDSGADTQYF
>TRBV7-8|-|TRBJ2-2|-
TGTGCCAGCAGCAGAGACCCCGGACACAACACCGGGGAGCTGTTTTTT
CASSRDPGHNTGELFF
>TRBV4-2|-|TRBJ2-3|-
TGTGCCAGCAGCCGACTACGGGGAGATACGCAGTATTTT
CASSRLRGDTQYF
>TRBV28|few|TRBJ2-1|TRBD2
TGTGCCAGCAGTTGGGCTAGCGGGAGGAGCAATGAGCAGTTCTTC
CASSWASGRSNEQFF
>TRBV7-9|-|TRBJ1-5|-
TGTGCCAGCAGCGTGGAACAGTCTTCTAGCAATCAGCCCCAGCATTTT
CASSVEQSSSNQPQHF
>TRBV25-1|few|TRBJ2-1|TRBD2
TGTGCCAGTGCTCTTGGCGGGAGAGATGAGCAGTTCTTC
CASALGGRDEQFF